The 11 T cell receptor beta chains in this list originate from one sample, sequenced in a study of cytomegalovirus exposure and HLA in healthy donors (dated by TCRdb to 2015 to 2018). The receptor library was made with the immunoSEQ multiplex PCR assay. The multiplex PCR relied on a mix of 60 forward primers for TCR Vbeta segments and 13 reverse primers for TCR Jbeta segments. TCRdb stores this immuneACCESS table with in-frame sequences only. Part of the clones is absent; in the studies checked, under half of the shortfall reflects unresolved V genes, and no reason is known for the rest. This sample is represented by roughly 180,000 clones; roughly 74% of them were singletons. Around 7.7% of the sample lies in the top ten. The material sequenced was PBMCs. Receptors were obtained from a woman in her forties in good health and CMV-seropositive.

Only one count was recorded for this clone. The rearrangement uses TRBV7-3 and TRBJ2-1, with 10 nucleotides matching TRBD2. The CDR3 is 12 residues long. Trimming took 2 bases from V and 13 from J; bases not matched to a gene: 2. Germline V gene data show CDR1 as SGHTA and CDR2 as FQGTGA. CDR3: CASSLLAGDQFF. The CDR3 DNA sequence: TGTGCCAGCAGCTTACTAGCGGGAGATCAGTTCTTC. Combining the CDR3 with reference TRBV7-3 and TRBJ2-1 gives the whole variable domain GAGVSQTPSNKVTEKGKYVELRCDPISGHTALYWYRQSLGQGPEFLIYFQGTGAADDSGLPNDRFFAVRPEGSVSTLKIQRTERGDSAVYLCASSLLAGDQFFGPGTRLTVL.

The J gene is TRBJ2-1, the V gene TRBV7-9, with 8 positions matching TRBD2. The CDR3 has 15 residues. Trimming at V came to 1 base and at J to 6 bases, leaving 5 bases not matched to a gene. Germline loops: CDR1 SEHNR, CDR2 FQNEAQ (reference sequence). Written as DNA, the CDR3 is TGTGCCAGCAGCTTAGACGGGAGGGCCGTCAATGAGCAGTTCTTC. Amino acid sequence: CASSLDGRAVNEQFF.

The rearrangement joins TRBV6-5 to TRBJ2-7, with D maybe TRBD1 (6 bases). Germline V gene sequence: CDR1 MNHEY, CDR2 SVGAGI. This CDR3 is 15 amino acids long. Between the trimmed V and J ends, which lost 2 bases and 2 bases, there was a span of 13 bases. The CDR3, as DNA: TGTGCCAGCAGTTACCTACAGGGTACAGCCTACGAGCAGTACTTC. This codes for CASSYLQGTAYEQYF.

The chain uses TRBV28 and TRBJ2-7; D possibly corresponds to TRBD1 (6 bases). The CDR3 runs 15 residues. Germline assignment: CDR1 MDHEN and CDR2 SYDVKM. The V and J ends lost 4 bases and 0 bases respectively, with 13 bases between them. The CDR3 region is CASSSTGTYSYEQYF. CDR3 in DNA: TGTGCCAGCAGTTCCACCGGGACATACTCCTACGAGCAGTACTTC.

V is TRBV5-4 and J is TRBJ2-1; TRBD2 matches at 14 bases. This CDR3 region has 17 residues. The V gene's germline CDR1 is SGHNT and CDR2 YYREEE (reference sequence). V was clipped by 4 bases and J by 5 bases; unmatched bases: 8. DNA of the CDR3: TGTGCCAGCAGCACCCAGACTAGCGGGAGGGCCAACAATGAGCAGTTCTTC. Amino acid sequence: CASSTQTSGRANNEQFF. The variable domain in full, with the rest retrieved from reference TRBV5-4 and TRBJ2-1, is ETGVTQSPTHLIKTRGQQVTLRCSSQSGHNTVSWYQQALGQGPQFIFQYYREEENGRGNFPPRFSGLQFPNYSSELNVNALELDDSALYLCASSTQTSGRANNEQFFGPGTRLTVL.

This clone was counted only a few times. The chain employs TRBV6-6 and TRBJ1-6; 9 bases match TRBD1. The CDR3 loop spans 16 amino acids. Germline trimming cut 0 bases from V and 10 bases from J; bases unmatched to any gene: 7. Germline V gives CDR1 MNHNY, CDR2 SVGAGI (reference sequence). DNA for the CDR3: TGTGCCAGCAGTTACTCTTGGGACAGGGTAAACTCACCCCTCCACTTT. Translation: CASSYSWDRVNSPLHF.

This clone was seen only once. The V and J genes are TRBV28 and TRBJ2-7, with D perhaps TRBD1 (6 bases). The CDR3 sequence is 14 residues long. Between the trimmed V and J ends, which lost 4 bases and 5 bases, there was a span of 15 bases. Germline V gene lookup returns CDR1 MDHEN and CDR2 SYDVKM. CDR3 in DNA: TGTGCCAGCAGTTATAGGACAGTTGGGAACGAGCAGTACTTC. Amino acids: CASSYRTVGNEQYF.

V gene TRBV11-3 combines with J gene TRBJ2-5, with 8 bases that match TRBD2. The CDR3 spans 14 residues. Unmatched junction bases numbered 8, after V lost 6 bases and J lost 5 bases. In germline, CDR1 is SGHNT, CDR2 YENEEA. The CDR3 is CASSSGTRGETQYF. The CDR3 DNA is TGTGCCAGCAGTTCCGGGACTAGGGGGGAGACCCAGTACTTC.

The V and J genes are TRBV18 and TRBJ1-2, with 8 bases that match TRBD1. The CDR3 sequence is 14 residues long. The germline V gene encodes CDR1 KGHSH and CDR2 LQKENI. V was pared by 6 bases and J by 6 bases, with 9 bases of the junction left unmatched. The CDR3 loop reads CASSPLPDRDGYTF. The CDR3 DNA follows: TGTGCCAGCTCCCCGTTACCGGACAGGGATGGCTACACCTTC.

A word on this clone: A read error may account for a junction end that differs from germline. The gene calls are TRBV7-9 and TRBJ1-1; the match to TRBD1 covers 12 bases. The CDR3 covers 16 residues. The V gene's germline CDR1 is SEHNR and CDR2 FQNEAQ (reference sequence). CDR3 DNA sequence: TGTTCCAGCAGCCGGGGACAGGGGGCGGGGAACACTGAAGCTTTCTTT. Translating gives CSSSRGQGAGNTEAFF.

The V and J genes are TRBV2 and TRBJ2-1; TRBD2 aligns across 7 bases. CDR3 size: 15 residues. The J segment lost 4 bases and the V segment lost 5 bases, leaving 8 bases of the junction unmatched. CDR1 and CDR2 (germline): SNHLY, FYNNEI. In DNA form, the CDR3 reads TGTGCCAGCAGTTCCCGGACTAGGACTTACAATGAGCAGTTCTTC. Translating it yields CASSSRTRTYNEQFF.